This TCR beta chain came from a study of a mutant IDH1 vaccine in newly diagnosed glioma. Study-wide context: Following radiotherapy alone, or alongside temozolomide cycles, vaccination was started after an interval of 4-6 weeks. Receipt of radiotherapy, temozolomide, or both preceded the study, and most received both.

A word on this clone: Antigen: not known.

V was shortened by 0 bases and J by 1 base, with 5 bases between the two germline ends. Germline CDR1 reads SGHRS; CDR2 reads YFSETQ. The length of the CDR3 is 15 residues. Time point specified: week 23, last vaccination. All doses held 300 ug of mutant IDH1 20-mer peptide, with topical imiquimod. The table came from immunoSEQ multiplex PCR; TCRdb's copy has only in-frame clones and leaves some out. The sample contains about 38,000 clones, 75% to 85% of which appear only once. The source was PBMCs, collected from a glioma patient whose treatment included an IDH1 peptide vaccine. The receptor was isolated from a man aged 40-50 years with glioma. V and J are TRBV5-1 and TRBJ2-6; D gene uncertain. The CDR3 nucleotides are TGCGCCAGCAGCTTGGAGGTATCTGGGGCCAACGTCCTGACTTTC. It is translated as CASSLEVSGANVLTF.